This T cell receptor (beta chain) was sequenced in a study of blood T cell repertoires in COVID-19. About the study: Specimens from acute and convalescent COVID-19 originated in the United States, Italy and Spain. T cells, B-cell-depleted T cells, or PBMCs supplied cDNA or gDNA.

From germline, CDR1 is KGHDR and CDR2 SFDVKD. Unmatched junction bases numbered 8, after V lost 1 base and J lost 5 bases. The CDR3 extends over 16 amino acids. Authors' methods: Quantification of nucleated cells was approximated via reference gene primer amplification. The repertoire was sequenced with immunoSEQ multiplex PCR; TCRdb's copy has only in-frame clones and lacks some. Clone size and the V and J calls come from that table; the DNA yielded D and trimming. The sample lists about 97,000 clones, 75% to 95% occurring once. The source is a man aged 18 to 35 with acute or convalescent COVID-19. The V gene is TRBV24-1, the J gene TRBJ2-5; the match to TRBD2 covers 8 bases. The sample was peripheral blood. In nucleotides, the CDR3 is TGTGCCACCAGTGATTTAGGACGGGAGGGCGGGGAGACCCAGTACTTC. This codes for CATSDLGREGGETQYF.